The subject of this entry is one T cell receptor beta chain. This record comes from a study of blood T cells in healthy people across ages. Next came a second PCR, run for about 7 to 12 cycles, which used a sample-barcoded 5' primer along with a J-beta primer mix. A single record per CDR3 protein comes from TCRdb applying MiXCR to the 5' RACE reads. The data show 600,000 to 900,000 distinct CDR3 sequences, more than 25% seen once. V lost 4 bases to trimming and J lost 5 bases, with 8 bases between them. Germline V gives CDR1 SGHNT, CDR2 YENEEA. This CDR3 is 13 amino acids long. This same sample was also part of a study on T cells of mothers and their children. As that report states: The study found thymic selection shapes TCR recombination output similarly in related and unrelated pairs.

Sample: blood. The sequence was obtained from a boy between 10 and 17 years old in good health. The rearrangement joins TRBV11-3 to TRBJ2-2; TRBD2 might be the D (6 bases). This CDR3 reads CASSWTKTGELFF. The CDR3, as DNA: TGTGCCAGCAGCTGGACTAAGACCGGGGAGCTGTTTTTT.